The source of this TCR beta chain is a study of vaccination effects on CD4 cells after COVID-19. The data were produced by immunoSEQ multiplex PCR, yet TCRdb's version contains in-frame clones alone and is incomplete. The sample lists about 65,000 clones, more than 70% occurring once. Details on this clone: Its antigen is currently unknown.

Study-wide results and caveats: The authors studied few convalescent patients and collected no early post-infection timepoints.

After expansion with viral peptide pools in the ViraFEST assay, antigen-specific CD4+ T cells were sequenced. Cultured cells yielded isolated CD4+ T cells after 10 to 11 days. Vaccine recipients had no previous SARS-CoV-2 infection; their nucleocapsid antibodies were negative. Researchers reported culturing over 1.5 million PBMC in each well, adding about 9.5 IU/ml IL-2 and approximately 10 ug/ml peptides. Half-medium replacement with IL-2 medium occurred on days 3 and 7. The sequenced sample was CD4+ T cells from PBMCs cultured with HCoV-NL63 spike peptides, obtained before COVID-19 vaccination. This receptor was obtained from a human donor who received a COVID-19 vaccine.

Written as DNA, the CDR3 is TGCGCCAGCAGCCTGAGCGGGGGGCAGGATACGCAGTATTTT. Encoded protein: CASSLSGGQDTQYF. The chain joins TRBV5-1 to TRBJ2-3; TRBD2 aligns across 9 bases. In germline, CDR1 is SGHRS, CDR2 YFSETQ. V gave up 4 bases and J gave up 6 bases; unmatched junction bases: 6. CDR3 length equals 14 residues.